The sequence of this T cell receptor beta chain was determined in a study of T cell responses to AZD1222 COVID-19 vaccine. The study, taken as a whole, reports: Unmutated regions of variants are reportedly targeted by nearly half of spike-specific TCRs. Spike-specific TCR breadth rose after two AZD1222 doses, and depth rose as well. Only a handful of individuals given AZD1222 were seropositive at baseline. There were mostly white British donors and more females than males, and clonal diversity was possibly underestimated.

To note about this clone: What it binds is unknown.

The assay was immunoSEQ multiplex PCR, and TCRdb's table has in-frame clones only and misses some. The repertoire has 99,000 or so clones, approximately 90% of them found once; the top ten carry about 9.7%. This specimen was peripheral blood, taken on day 0 of AZD1222 vaccination. The TCR sequence derives from an adult in good health.

CDR3 nucleotides: TGTGCCAGCAGCTTAGGAAGGGGCGAGAGTCAGCCCCAGCATTTT. Residues: CASSLGRGESQPQHF. This chain links TRBV7-2 with TRBJ1-5; perhaps TRBD1 as D (5 bases). CDR3 length: 15 amino acids. The V end was cut by 1 base, the J end by 6 bases, with 13 bases between. Germline V gene lookup returns CDR1 SGHTA and CDR2 FQGNSA.